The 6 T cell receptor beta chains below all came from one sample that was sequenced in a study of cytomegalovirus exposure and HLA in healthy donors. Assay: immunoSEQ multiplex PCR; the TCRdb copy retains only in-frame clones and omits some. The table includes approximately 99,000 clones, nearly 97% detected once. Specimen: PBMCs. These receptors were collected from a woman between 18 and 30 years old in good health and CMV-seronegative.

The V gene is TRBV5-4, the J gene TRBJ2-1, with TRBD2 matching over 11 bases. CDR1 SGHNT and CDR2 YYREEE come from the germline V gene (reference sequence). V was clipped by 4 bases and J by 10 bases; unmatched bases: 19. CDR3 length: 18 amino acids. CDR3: CASSPPGLAGGVREEQFF. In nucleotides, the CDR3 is TGTGCCAGCAGCCCCCCCGGTTTAGCGGGGGGGGTACGGGAGGAGCAGTTCTTC. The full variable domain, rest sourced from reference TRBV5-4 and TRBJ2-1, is ETGVTQSPTHLIKTRGQQVTLRCSSQSGHNTVSWYQQALGQGPQFIFQYYREEENGRGNFPPRFSGLQFPNYSSELNVNALELDDSALYLCASSPPGLAGGVREEQFFGPGTRLTVL.

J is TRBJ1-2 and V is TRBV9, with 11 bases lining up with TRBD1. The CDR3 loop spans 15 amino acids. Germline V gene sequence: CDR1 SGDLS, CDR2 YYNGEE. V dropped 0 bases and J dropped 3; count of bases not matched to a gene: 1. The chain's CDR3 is CASSVGDRGYYGYTF. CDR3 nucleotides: TGTGCCAGCAGCGTAGGGGACAGGGGGTACTATGGCTACACCTTC.

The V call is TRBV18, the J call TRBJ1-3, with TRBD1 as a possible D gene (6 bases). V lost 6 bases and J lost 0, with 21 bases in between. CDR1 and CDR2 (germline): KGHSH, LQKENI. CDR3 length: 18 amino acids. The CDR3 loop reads CASSPTLSGQLSGNTIYF. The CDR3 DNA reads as TGTGCCAGCTCTCCAACTCTATCTGGACAGCTCTCTGGAAACACCATATATTTT.

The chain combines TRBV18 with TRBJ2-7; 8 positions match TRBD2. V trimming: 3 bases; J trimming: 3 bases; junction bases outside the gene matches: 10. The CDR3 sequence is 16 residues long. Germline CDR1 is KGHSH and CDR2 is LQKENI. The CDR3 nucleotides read TGTGCCAGCTCACCCCGACCGACCGGGACTAGCTACGAGCAGTACTTC. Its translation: CASSPRPTGTSYEQYF.

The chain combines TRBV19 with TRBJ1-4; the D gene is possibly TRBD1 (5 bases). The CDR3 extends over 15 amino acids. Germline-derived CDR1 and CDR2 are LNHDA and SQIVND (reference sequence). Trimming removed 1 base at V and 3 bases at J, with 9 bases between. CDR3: CASSIGQNSNEKLFF. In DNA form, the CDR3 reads TGTGCCAGTAGTATAGGACAGAATTCTAATGAAAAACTGTTTTTT.

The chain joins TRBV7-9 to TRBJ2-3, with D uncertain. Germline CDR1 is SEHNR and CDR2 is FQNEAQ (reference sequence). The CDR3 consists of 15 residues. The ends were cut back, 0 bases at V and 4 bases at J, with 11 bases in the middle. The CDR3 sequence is CASSLALQVADTQYF. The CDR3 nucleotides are TGTGCCAGCAGCTTAGCGTTGCAGGTGGCAGATACGCAGTATTTT.